This TCR beta chain was recorded in a study of blood T cell repertoires in COVID-19. Germline V lookup: CDR1 SEHNR, CDR2 FQNEAQ (reference sequence). The CDR3 length is 14 residues. V trimming: 4 bases; J trimming: 2 bases; junction bases outside the gene matches: 3. Only in-frame clones appear in the TCRdb table, and some are missing; sequencing was by immunoSEQ multiplex PCR. The sample holds 250,000 or so clones, around 86% seen once. On this clone: Additional DNA sequences in this sample encode the identical CDR3.

Study members were between roughly 18 and 90 years old and lived in approximately 25 US regions. The sequencing input was PBMCs or T cells enriched from blood (not recorded which). This TCR was recovered from a man aged 40-49 years who had recovered from COVID-19. The chain recombines TRBV7-9 with TRBJ2-5; 8 bases fit TRBD2. CDR3 in amino acids: CASSSPGGQETQYF. The CDR3, as DNA: TGTGCCAGCAGCTCCCCGGGAGGGCAAGAGACCCAGTACTTC.